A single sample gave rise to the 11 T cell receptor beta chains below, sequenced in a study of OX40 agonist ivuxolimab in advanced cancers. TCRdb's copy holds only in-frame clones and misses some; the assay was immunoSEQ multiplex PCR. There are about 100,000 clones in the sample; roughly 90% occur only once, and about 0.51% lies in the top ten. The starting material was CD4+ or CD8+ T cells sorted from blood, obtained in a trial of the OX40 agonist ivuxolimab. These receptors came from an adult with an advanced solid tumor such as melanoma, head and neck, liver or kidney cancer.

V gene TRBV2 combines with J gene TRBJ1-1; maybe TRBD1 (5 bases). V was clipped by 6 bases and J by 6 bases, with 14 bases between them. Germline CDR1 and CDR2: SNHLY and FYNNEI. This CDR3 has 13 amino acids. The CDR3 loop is CASREREGSEAFF. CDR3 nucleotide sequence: TGTGCCAGCAGGGAAAGAGAGGGGTCTGAAGCTTTCTTT.

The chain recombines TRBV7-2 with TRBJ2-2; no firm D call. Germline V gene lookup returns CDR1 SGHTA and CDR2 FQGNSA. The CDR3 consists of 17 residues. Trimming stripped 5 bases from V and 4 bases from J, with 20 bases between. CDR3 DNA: TGTGCCAGCAGCCCTGGCTCCCCACAACGTATCACCGGGGAGCTGTTTTTT. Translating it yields CASSPGSPQRITGELFF. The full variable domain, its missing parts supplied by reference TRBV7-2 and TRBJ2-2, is GAGVSQSPSNKVTEKGKDVELRCDPISGHTALYWYRQSLGQGLEFLIYFQGNSAPDKSGLPSDRFSAERTGGSVSTLTIQRTQQEDSAVYLCASSPGSPQRITGELFFGEGSRLTVL.

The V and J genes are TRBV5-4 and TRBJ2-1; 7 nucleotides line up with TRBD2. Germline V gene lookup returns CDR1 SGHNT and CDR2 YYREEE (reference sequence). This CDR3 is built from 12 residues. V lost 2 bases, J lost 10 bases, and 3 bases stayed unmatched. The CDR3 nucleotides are TGTGCCAGCAGCTTTGGGGGGGTCGAGCAGTTCTTC. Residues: CASSFGGVEQFF.

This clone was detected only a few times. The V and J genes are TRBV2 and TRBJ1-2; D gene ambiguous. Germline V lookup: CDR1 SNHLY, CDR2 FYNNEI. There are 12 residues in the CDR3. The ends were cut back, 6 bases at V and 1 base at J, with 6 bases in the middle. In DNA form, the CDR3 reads TGTGCCAGCAGGGGTCTTAACTATGGCTACACCTTC. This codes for CASRGLNYGYTF.

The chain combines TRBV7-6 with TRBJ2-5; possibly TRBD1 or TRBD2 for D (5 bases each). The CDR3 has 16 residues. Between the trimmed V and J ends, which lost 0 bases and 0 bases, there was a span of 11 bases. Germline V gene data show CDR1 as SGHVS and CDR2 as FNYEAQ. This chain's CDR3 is CASSLAYRRYQETQYF. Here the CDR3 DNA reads TGTGCCAGCAGCTTAGCGTACAGGAGGTACCAAGAGACCCAGTACTTC.

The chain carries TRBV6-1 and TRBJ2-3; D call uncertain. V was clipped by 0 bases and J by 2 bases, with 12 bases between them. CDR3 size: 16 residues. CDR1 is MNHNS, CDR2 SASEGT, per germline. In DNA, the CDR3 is TGTGCCAGCAGTGAAGCGCTGGGTGGGTTCACAGATACGCAGTATTTT. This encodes CASSEALGGFTDTQYF.

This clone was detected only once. The CDR3 loop reads CASSQAIGTGGQETQYF. The DNA of the CDR3 is TGTGCCAGCAGCCAAGCTATCGGGACAGGGGGCCAAGAGACCCAGTACTTC. The chain couples TRBV14 to TRBJ2-5, with 11 positions matching TRBD1. The CDR3 is 17 amino acids. Germline-derived CDR1 and CDR2 are SGHDN and FVKESK. With V trimmed by 1 base and J by 1 base, 5 bases remained unmatched.

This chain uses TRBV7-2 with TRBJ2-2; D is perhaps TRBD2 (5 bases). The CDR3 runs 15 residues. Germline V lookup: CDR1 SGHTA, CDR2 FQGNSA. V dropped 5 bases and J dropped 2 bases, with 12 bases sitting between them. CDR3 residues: CASSLVRVNTGELFF. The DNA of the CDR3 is TGTGCCAGCAGCCTGGTGAGGGTAAACACCGGGGAGCTGTTTTTT.

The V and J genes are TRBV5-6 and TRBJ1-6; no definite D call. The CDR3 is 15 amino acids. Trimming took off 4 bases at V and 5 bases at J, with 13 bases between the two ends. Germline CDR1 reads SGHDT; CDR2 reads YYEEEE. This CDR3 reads CASSRSPMDNSPLHF. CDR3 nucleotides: TGTGCCAGCAGCCGGTCGCCTATGGATAATTCACCCCTCCACTTT.

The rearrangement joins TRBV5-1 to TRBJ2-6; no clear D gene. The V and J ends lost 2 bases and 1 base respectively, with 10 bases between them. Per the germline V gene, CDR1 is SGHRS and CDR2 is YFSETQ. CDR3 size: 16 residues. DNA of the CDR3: TGCGCCAGCAGCTTCGGTCAGCTTTCTGGGGCCAACGTCCTGACTTTC. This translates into CASSFGQLSGANVLTF.

CDR3 bases: TGTGCCAGCAGCAGATGGCCCTACGGGGGCACCGGGGAGCTGTTTTTT. Translation: CASSRWPYGGTGELFF. The rearrangement joins TRBV21-1 to TRBJ2-2; whether TRBD2, the table's D call, matches the DNA was not checked. TRBV21-1 is a recognized pseudogene. The CDR3 consists of 16 residues.